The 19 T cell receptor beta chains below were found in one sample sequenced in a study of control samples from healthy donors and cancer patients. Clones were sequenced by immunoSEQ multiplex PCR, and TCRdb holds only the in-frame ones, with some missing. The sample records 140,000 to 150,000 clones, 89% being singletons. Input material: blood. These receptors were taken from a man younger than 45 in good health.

The CDR3 nucleotides are TGCGCCAGCAGCTTGTCGTCACTAGCGGGGCGACAGGAGCAGTACTTC. This codes for CASSLSSLAGRQEQYF. V usage is TRBV5-1 and J usage is TRBJ2-7, with TRBD2 matching 10 bases. Trimming at V came to 1 base and at J to 7 bases, leaving 11 bases not matched to a gene. This CDR3 contains 16 residues. Looked up from germline, CDR1 is SGHRS and CDR2 is YFSETQ.

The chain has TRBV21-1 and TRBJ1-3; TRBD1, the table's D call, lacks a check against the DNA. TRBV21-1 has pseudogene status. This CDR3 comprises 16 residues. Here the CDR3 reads CASSKSEGGAGNTIYF. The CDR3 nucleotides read TGTGCCAGCAGCAAATCAGAAGGGGGCGCCGGAAACACCATATATTTT.

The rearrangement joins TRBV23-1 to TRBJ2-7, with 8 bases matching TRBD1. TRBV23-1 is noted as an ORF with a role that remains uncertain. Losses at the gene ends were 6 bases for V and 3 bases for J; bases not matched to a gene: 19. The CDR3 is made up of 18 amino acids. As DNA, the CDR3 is TGCGCCAGCAGCGGCAGGGGGCCGCCGACCGGCACCTTCTACGAGCAGTACTTC. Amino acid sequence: CASSGRGPPTGTFYEQYF.

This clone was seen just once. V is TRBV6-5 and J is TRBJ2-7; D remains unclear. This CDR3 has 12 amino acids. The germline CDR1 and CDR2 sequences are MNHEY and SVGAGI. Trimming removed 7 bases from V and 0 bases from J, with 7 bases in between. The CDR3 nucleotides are TGTGCCAGCATCTCGGGCTCCTACGAGCAGTACTTC. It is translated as CASISGSYEQYF.

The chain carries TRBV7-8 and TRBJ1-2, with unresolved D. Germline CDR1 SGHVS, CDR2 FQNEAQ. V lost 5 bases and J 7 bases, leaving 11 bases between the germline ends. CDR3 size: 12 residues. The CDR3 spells CASSKDVGGYTF. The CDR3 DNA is TGTGCCAGCAGCAAGGATGTTGGTGGCTACACCTTC. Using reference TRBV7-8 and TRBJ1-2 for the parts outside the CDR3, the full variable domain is GAGVSQSPRYKVAKRGQDVALRCDPISGHVSLFWYQQALGQGPEFLTYFQNEAQLDKSGLPSDRFFAERPEGSVSTLKIQRTQQEDSAVYLCASSKDVGGYTFGSGTRLTVV.

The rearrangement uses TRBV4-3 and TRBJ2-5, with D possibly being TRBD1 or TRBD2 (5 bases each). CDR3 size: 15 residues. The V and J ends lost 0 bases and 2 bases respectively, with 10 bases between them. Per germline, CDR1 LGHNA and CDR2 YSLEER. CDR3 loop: CASSQDPGRQETQYF. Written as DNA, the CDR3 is TGCGCCAGCAGCCAAGACCCGGGACGGCAAGAGACCCAGTACTTC.

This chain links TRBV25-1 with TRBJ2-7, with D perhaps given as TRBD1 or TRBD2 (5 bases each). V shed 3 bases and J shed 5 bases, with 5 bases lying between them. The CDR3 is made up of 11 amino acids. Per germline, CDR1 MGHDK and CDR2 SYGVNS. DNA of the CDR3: TGTGCCAGCAGTGAGGGGGACGAGCAGTACTTC. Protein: CASSEGDEQYF.

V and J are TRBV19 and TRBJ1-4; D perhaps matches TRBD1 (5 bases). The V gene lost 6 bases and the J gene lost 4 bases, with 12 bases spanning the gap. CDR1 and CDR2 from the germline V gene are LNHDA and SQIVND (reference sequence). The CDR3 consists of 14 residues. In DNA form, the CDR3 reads TGTGCCAGTAGCTTTACAGGAGGTAATGAAAAACTGTTTTTT. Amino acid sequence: CASSFTGGNEKLFF.

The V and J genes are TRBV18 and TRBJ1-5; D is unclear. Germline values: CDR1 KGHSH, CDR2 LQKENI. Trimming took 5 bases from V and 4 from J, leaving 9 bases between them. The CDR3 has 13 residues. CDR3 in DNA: TGTGCCAGCTCAGGGTCAGAGAATCAGCCCCAGCATTTT. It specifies CASSGSENQPQHF.

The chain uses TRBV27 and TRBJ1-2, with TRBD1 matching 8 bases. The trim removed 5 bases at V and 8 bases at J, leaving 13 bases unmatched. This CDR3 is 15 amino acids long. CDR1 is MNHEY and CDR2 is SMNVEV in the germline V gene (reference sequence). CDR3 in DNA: TGTGCCAGCAGTGAACAGGGGGGGCCAATCGTAGGCTACACCTTC. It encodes CASSEQGGPIVGYTF.

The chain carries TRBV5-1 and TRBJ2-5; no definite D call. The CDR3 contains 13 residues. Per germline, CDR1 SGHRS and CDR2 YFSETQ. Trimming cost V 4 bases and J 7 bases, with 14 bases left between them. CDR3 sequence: CASSEPGVRTQYF. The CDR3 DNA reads TGCGCCAGCAGCGAGCCTGGGGTGAGGACCCAGTACTTC.

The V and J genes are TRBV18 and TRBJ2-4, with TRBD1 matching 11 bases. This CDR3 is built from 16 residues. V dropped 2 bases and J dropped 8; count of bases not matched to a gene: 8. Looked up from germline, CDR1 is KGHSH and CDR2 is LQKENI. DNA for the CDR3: TGTGCCAGCTCACCAAATGGACAGGGGGCAGGGGACATTCAGTACTTC. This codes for CASSPNGQGAGDIQYF.

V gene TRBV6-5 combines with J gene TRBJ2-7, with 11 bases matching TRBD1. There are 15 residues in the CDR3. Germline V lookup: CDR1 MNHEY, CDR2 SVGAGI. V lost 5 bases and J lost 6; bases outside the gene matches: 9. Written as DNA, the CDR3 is TGTGCCAGCAGTACTCAGGGACAGGGGGTGTCCGAGCAGTACTTC. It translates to CASSTQGQGVSEQYF.

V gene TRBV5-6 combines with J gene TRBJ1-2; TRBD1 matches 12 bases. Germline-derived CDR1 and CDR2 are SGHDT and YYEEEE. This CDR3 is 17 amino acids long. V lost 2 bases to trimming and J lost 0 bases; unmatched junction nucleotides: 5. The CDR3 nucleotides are TGTGCCAGCAGCTTTGGGACAGGGGGCCAAGCTAACTATGGCTACACCTTC. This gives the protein CASSFGTGGQANYGYTF. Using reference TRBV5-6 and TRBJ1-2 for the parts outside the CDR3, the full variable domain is DAGVTQSPTHLIKTRGQQVTLRCSPKSGHDTVSWYQQALGQGPQFIFQYYEEEERQRGNFPDRFSGHQFPNYSSELNVNALLLGDSALYLCASSFGTGGQANYGYTFGSGTRLTVV.

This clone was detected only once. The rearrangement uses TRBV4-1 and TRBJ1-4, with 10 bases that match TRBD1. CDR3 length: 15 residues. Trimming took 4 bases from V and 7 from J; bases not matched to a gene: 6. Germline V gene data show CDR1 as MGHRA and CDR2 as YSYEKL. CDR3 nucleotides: TGCGCCAGCAGCCTACCGGGACAGGGGTCTGAAAAACTGTTTTTT. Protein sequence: CASSLPGQGSEKLFF.

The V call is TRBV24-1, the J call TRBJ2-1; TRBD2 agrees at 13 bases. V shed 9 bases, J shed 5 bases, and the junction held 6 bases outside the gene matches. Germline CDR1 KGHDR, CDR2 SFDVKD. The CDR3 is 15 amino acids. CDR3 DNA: TGTGCCACCGCGACTAGCGGGGGGCATGACAATGAGCAGTTCTTC. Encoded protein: CATATSGGHDNEQFF.

DNA for the CDR3: TGTGCCAGCTCTTACCAGAGGGACAAGGGACGCGAGCAGTACTTC. It specifies CASSYQRDKGREQYF. This chain uses TRBV21-1 with TRBJ2-7; TRBD1 is taken as the D call from the table, unchecked against the DNA. TRBV21-1 is shown as a pseudogene. The CDR3 is made up of 15 amino acids.

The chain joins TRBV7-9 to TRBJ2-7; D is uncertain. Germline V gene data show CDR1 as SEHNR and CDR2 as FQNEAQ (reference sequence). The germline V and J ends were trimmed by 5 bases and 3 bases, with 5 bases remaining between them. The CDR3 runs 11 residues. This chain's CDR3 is CASSPLYEQYF. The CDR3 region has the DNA TGTGCCAGCAGCCCCCTCTACGAGCAGTACTTC.

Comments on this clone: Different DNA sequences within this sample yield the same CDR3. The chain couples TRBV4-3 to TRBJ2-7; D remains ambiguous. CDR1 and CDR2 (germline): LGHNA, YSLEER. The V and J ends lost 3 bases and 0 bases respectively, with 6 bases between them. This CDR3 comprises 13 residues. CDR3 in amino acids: CASSQSVSYEQYF. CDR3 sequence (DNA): TGCGCCAGCAGCCAGTCTGTCTCCTACGAGCAGTACTTC.